The T cell receptor (beta chain) under discussion was sequenced for a study of shared clonotypes between healthy human individuals (dated by TCRdb to about 2020). Turning to the overall study: A few men and two women, aged 18 to 49 years, made up the cohort. For each donor, three plates each were used for CD4 naive and CD4 memory, two plates were used for CD8 naive, and one plate was used for CD8 memory. The study deeply sequenced blood TCR repertoires of about 5 healthy adults to estimate repertoire size and the extent of clonotype sharing between individuals. To increase sequencing depth and limit assay-specific biases, TCR repertoire library preparation and sequencing were carried out by different laboratories using diverse techniques. Per donor, leukapheresis produced somewhere between about 0.85 and 8.9 billion PBMCs.

The CDR3 runs 15 amino acids, cysteine and phenylalanine included. Only the CDR3 DNA stays, 45 bases, in frame from base 1. Germline trimming: 2 bases from V, 0 bases from J; junction bases outside gene matches: 4. CDR1 and CDR2 (SEHNR, FQNEAQ) derive from the germline V gene (reference sequence). This clone has only one observation. What antigen it recognizes has not been identified. Within one base of it there is no much larger clone, and no base qualities were kept. Healthy HIV-negative adults with no recently reported acute infections or vaccinations were included as donors. Every donor was a Caucasian adult living in Nashville, Tennessee, USA. Magnetic negative selection was used to enrich CD4+ T cells, after which naive cells were positively selected on CD45RA and the negative fraction became the memory subset. After blood collection by leukapheresis, PBMCs were isolated using Ficoll-Histopaque density gradient centrifugation and then cryopreserved in the vapor phase of liquid nitrogen. Purity and quantity of every magnetically sorted T cell population were checked by analytical flow cytometry. Genomic DNA was isolated from each sorted fraction and quantified by UV absorbance on a Nanodrop 2000c.

Paper-wide results and their limitations: Incomplete sequencing was indicated by rarefaction of sorted-subset datasets, despite the large sequencing depth. Larger estimated clonotype richness was generally found for naive subsets than for memory subsets. Across four donors, approximately 4.9% of naive CD4, more than 3% of naive CD8, roughly 2.3% of memory CD4, and roughly 0.41% of memory CD8 clonotypes were shared. Pairwise subsampling led to the expectation that sequencing depth would affect the degree of clonotype sharing among donors. Sampling was restricted to blood, and TCR repertoires in tissue are likely to differ from TCR repertoires in blood. Compared with non-shared clonotypes, clonotypes shared by all four sorted-subset donors had higher generation probabilities. Because the study included only a small number of donors, the genetic and exposure-history diversity represented was limited.

Using the deep immunoSEQ assay, multiplex PCR amplified TCR CDR3 regions from genomic DNA. For each cell subset, the extracted genomic DNA was distributed evenly across all wells of several immunoSEQ 96-well plates, and each plate served as one replicate. Each replicate PCR for sorted subsets received around 200 ng genomic DNA, equal to about 30,000 T cell genomes. Purified libraries were quantified with a Qubit 3.0 fluorometer, sized on a Bioanalyzer 2100, and re-quantified with the KAPA Library Quantification kit. Every immunoSEQ 96-well plate was sequenced on a separate single-read 150-cycle Illumina NextSeq 550 flow cell. In the authors' own workflow: Because the immunoSEQ output held only junctional sequences and lacked quality scores, the filtering could not match the filtering applied to full-length reads. Sequences were annotated with PyIR, a Python wrapper for IgBLAST v1.9, and V/J genes and CDR3 were assigned using IMGT germline references. Reads were removed for weak V/J assignments (E-value above 1e-6), missing CDR3, stop codons, out-of-frame junctions, or ambiguous translated residues. V3J clonotypes were defined as sequences sharing the same inferred V gene, J gene, and CDR3 amino acid sequence. The percentage overlap between two repertoires was calculated by dividing the number of shared unique clonotypes by the size of the smaller repertoire. Three approaches were used to assess repertoire richness: RTK rarefaction, the Chao1 estimator, and Recon v2.1 estimates of unobserved clonotypes. Generation probabilities were computed with OLGA for all TCRbeta clonotypes obtained by the gDNA method from several donors. Sourced from immuneACCESS, this table was stored by TCRdb with only in-frame sequences that have V and J called. A share of the clones is absent; for the studies checked, an unresolved V gene accounts for under half, and the remainder has no known explanation. V, J and clone size derive from that table, while D and trimming were established from the DNA sequence. The sample profile shows fewer than 1.6 million clones; approximately 98.5% of them were found once. Roughly 0.35% of the sample lies in the top ten.

Sequenced input: naive CD4+ T cells sorted from blood. Explained via the paper, the cell subset or site label denotes: CD45RA+ positively selected. The clonotype comes from a man in his thirties or forties in good health. The chain couples TRBV7-9 to TRBJ2-7; TRBD2 aligns with 7 central bases. The CDR3 reads CASSLRGLVSYEQYF. The nucleotides read TGTGCCAGCAGCTTACGAGGACTAGTCTCCTACGAGCAGTACTTC.